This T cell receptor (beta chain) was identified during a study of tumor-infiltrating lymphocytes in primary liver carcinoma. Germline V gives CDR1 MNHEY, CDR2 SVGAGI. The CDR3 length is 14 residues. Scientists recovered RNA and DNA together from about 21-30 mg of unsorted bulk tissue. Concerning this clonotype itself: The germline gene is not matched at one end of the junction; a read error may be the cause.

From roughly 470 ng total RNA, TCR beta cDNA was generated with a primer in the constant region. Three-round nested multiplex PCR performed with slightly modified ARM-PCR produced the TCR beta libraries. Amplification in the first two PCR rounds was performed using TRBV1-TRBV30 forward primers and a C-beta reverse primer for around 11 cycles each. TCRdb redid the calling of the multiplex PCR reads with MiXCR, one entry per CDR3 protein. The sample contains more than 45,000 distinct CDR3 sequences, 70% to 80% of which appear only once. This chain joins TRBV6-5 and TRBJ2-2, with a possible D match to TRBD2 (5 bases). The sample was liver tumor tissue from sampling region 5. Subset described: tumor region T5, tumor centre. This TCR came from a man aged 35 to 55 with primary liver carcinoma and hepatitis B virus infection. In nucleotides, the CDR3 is TGTGCCAGTACTTTAGCGAGTTCTACCGGGGAACTGTTTTTT. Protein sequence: CASTLASSTGELFF.